This T cell receptor beta chain was sequenced for a study of blood T cell repertoires in COVID-19. On the study more broadly: Sites across the United States, Italy and Spain contributed samples from acute and convalescent COVID-19. PBMCs, B-cell-depleted T cells, or T cells provided the cDNA or gDNA that made up the material.

The germline CDR1 and CDR2 sequences are ENHRY and SYGVKD. V was shortened by 11 bases and J by 4 bases, with 15 bases between the two germline ends. The CDR3 spans 13 residues. Patients in Seattle were enrolled during active infection, then followed longitudinally. Original data processing: Estimation of nucleated cell counts relied on the amplification of reference gene primers. Repertoires were generated with immunoSEQ multiplex PCR, while TCRdb's copy carries only in-frame clones and drops some. V, J and clone size are taken as reported in that table, and D and trimming were inferred from the DNA itself. Of under 350,000 clones in the sample, around 92% are singletons; the top ten hold less than 2%.

The sample was peripheral blood. The TCR was taken from a woman in her twenties or thirties with COVID-19, enrolled during active disease. The rearrangement uses TRBV10-3 and TRBJ2-1, with D possibly TRBD2 on 6 matching bases. The CDR3 here is CAVSQEGYNEQFF. DNA of the CDR3: TGTGCCGTGAGCCAGGAGGGTTACAATGAGCAGTTCTTC.